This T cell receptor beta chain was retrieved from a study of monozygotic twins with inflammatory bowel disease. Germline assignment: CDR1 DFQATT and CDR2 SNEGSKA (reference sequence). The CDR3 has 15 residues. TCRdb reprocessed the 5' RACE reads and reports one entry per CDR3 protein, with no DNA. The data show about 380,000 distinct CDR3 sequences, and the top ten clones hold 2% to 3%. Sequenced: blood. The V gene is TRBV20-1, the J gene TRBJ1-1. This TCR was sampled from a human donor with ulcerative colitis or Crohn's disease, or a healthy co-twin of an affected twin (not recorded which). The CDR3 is CSARDVLEANTEAFF.